The 17 T cell receptor beta chains given below trace back to one sample, sequenced in a study of blood T cell repertoires in COVID-19 (dated by TCRdb to the early 2020s). The library came from the immunoSEQ multiplex PCR assay. The table was pulled from immuneACCESS by TCRdb, which kept in-frame rearrangements only. Such tables lose some clones; where checked, under half of the loss comes from unresolved V genes, and the rest has no known cause. Present in this sample are 200,000 or so clones, nearly 85% of which were seen just once. Jointly, the top ten make up about 5% of the sample. The specimen sequenced was peripheral blood. These receptors were taken from a woman in her twenties or thirties with acute or convalescent COVID-19.

The chain is built from TRBV28 and TRBJ1-1; 7 nucleotides match TRBD1. Germline V gene lookup returns CDR1 MDHEN and CDR2 SYDVKM. CDR3 length: 14 amino acids. With 3 bases clipped from V and 10 bases from J, the junction kept 11 bases outside the gene matches. CDR3 in amino acids: CASSLAERGRRAFF. The CDR3 DNA reads as TGTGCCAGCAGTTTGGCGGAAAGGGGGCGCCGAGCTTTCTTT. Full variable domain (rest looked up from reference TRBV28 and TRBJ1-1): DVKVTQSSRYLVKRTGEKVFLECVQDMDHENMFWYRQDPGLGLRLIYFSYDVKMKEKGDIPEGYSVSREKKERFSLILESASTNQTSMYLCASSLAERGRRAFFGQGTRLTVV.

V usage is TRBV5-1 and J usage is TRBJ2-1, with D uncertain. The V gene's germline CDR1 is SGHRS and CDR2 YFSETQ. V lost 1 base, J lost 7 bases, and 9 bases lay in between. This CDR3 has 13 amino acids. This CDR3 is CASSLPNNNEQFF. CDR3 bases: TGCGCCAGCAGCTTGCCCAACAATAATGAGCAGTTCTTC.

This chain uses TRBV29-1 with TRBJ2-1; TRBD1 matches 9 bases. Unmatched junction bases numbered 7, after V lost 6 bases and J lost 10 bases. This CDR3 is 12 amino acids long. Germline V gene sequence: CDR1 SQVTM, CDR2 ANQGSEA. CDR3 loop: CSVRTGAKEQFF. In DNA, the CDR3 is TGCAGCGTCCGGACAGGGGCCAAGGAGCAGTTCTTC.

V and J are TRBV6-5 and TRBJ1-6; TRBD1 agrees at 7 bases. The CDR3 runs 13 residues. In germline, CDR1 is MNHEY, CDR2 SVGAGI. Trimming at V came to 7 bases and at J to 7 bases, leaving 4 bases not matched to a gene. CDR3 sequence: CASTGTANSPLHF. The CDR3 nucleotides read TGTGCCAGCACTGGGACAGCCAATTCACCCCTCCACTTT.

The V call is TRBV20-1, the J call TRBJ2-4; TRBD2 agrees at 12 bases. Trimming at V came to 3 bases and at J to 7 bases, leaving 10 bases not matched to a gene. There are 16 residues in the CDR3. Germline CDR1 is DFQATT and CDR2 is SNEGSKA (reference sequence). CDR3 nucleotide sequence: TGCAGTGCTAGTCCGTCCACTAGCGGGAGGCTTAACATTCAGTACTTC. Translating gives CSASPSTSGRLNIQYF.

The V and J genes are TRBV5-4 and TRBJ2-7, with 8 bases aligning to TRBD1. Germline-derived CDR1 and CDR2 are SGHNT and YYREEE (reference sequence). V shed 1 base and J 2 bases; nucleotides not matched to a gene: 5. This CDR3 spans 15 amino acids. The CDR3 is CASSLPRQGPYEQYF. DNA of the CDR3: TGTGCCAGCAGCTTGCCCAGACAGGGGCCCTACGAGCAGTACTTC.

This clone was seen a few times. The rearrangement links TRBV7-9 to TRBJ2-3; no clear D gene. The CDR3 covers 13 residues. Trimming cost V 5 bases and J 1 base, with 7 bases left between them. Looked up from germline, CDR1 is SEHNR and CDR2 is FQNEAQ (reference sequence). CDR3 loop: CASSVSGTDTQYF. The DNA for the CDR3 is TGTGCCAGCAGCGTCTCCGGCACAGATACGCAGTATTTT.

V usage is TRBV15 and J usage is TRBJ1-2; 10 bases map to TRBD1. The CDR3 extends over 15 amino acids. V trimming: 0 bases; J trimming: 6 bases; junction bases outside the gene matches: 4. The germline CDR1 and CDR2 sequences are LNHNV and YYDKDF (reference sequence). CDR3 coding DNA: TGTGCCACCAGCAGAGAACGGACAGGGGGTCATGGCTACACCTTC. Its translation: CATSRERTGGHGYTF.

The chain joins TRBV4-2 to TRBJ2-7, with TRBD2 matching over 12 bases. CDR3 length: 16 amino acids. The ends lost 0 bases at V and 7 bases at J; junction bases unmatched: 7. Looked up from germline, CDR1 is LGHNA and CDR2 is YNFKEQ. CDR3 nucleotide sequence: TGTGCCAGCAGCCAAGATCCTAGCGGGGGGGCAGATGAGCAGTACTTC. Protein sequence: CASSQDPSGGADEQYF.

In this sample, this clone turned up a few times. The chain couples TRBV7-2 to TRBJ1-1, with D perhaps matching TRBD1 (6 bases). This CDR3 is 14 amino acids long. The germline gives CDR1 SGHTA, CDR2 FQGNSA. Trimming stripped 4 bases from V and 4 bases from J, with 13 bases between. In nucleotides, the CDR3 is TGTGCCAGCAGCTCGCGGACAGTAGCCACTGAAGCTTTCTTT. It specifies CASSSRTVATEAFF.

The V call is TRBV9, the J call TRBJ2-7, with D possibly matching TRBD2 (7 bases). V lost 3 bases and J 4 bases, leaving 29 bases between the germline ends. This CDR3 region has 19 residues. Germline-derived CDR1 and CDR2 are SGDLS and YYNGEE. The CDR3 DNA sequence: TGTGCCAGCAGCGCGACCCTTTCTGGGATCGGCGGGGGCGTTTACGAGCAGTACTTC. The encoded protein is CASSATLSGIGGGVYEQYF. Complete variable domain (other parts from reference TRBV9 and TRBJ2-7): DSGVTQTPKHLITATGQRVTLRCSPRSGDLSVYWYQQSLDQGLQFLIQYYNGEERAKGNILERFSAQQFPDLHSELNLSSLELGDSALYFCASSATLSGIGGGVYEQYFGPGTRLTVT.

This chain joins TRBV19 and TRBJ2-2; TRBD1 matches at 8 bases. The germline V gene encodes CDR1 LNHDA and CDR2 SQIVND (reference sequence). The CDR3 extends over 15 amino acids. After removal of 5 bases from V and 1 base from J, the junction contained 3 bases not matched to a gene. The CDR3 loop reads CASSADRVNTGELFF. The DNA for the CDR3 is TGTGCCAGTAGTGCGGACAGGGTGAACACCGGGGAGCTGTTTTTT. Full variable domain (remainder filled in from reference TRBV19 and TRBJ2-2): DGGITQSPKYLFRKEGQNVTLSCEQNLNHDAMYWYRQDPGQGLRLIYYSQIVNDFQKGDIAEGYSVSREKKESFPLTVTSAQKNPTAFYLCASSADRVNTGELFFGEGSRLTVL.

CDR3 sequence: CASSWKGDSREKLFF. The CDR3 nucleotides read TGTGCCAGTAGTTGGAAAGGGGACAGTAGGGAAAAACTGTTTTTT. The V gene is TRBV19, the J gene TRBJ1-4, with 7 nucleotides matching TRBD1. Per the germline V gene, CDR1 is LNHDA and CDR2 is SQIVND (reference sequence). Germline trimming cut 5 bases from V and 8 bases from J; bases unmatched to any gene: 11. CDR3 length: 15 amino acids.

The rearrangement links TRBV12-3 or TRBV12-4 to TRBJ1-1, with TRBD1 as a possible D gene (5 bases). The CDR3 extends over 13 amino acids. Trimming pared 4 bases from V and 4 bases from J, leaving 10 bases between. This chain's CDR3 is CASSSWGGTEAFF. In DNA, the CDR3 is TGTGCCAGCAGTTCATGGGGGGGCACTGAAGCTTTCTTT.

The chain uses TRBV27 and TRBJ2-7; maybe TRBD1 (5 bases). Deletions cut 1 base from V and 0 bases from J, with 7 bases between. The CDR3 extends over 14 amino acids. CDR1 and CDR2 from the germline V gene are MNHEY and SMNVEV (reference sequence). CDR3 protein: CASSLYQGSYEQYF. As DNA, the CDR3 is TGTGCCAGCAGTTTATACCAGGGCTCCTACGAGCAGTACTTC.

The chain recombines TRBV4-2 with TRBJ2-1, with 7 bases fitting TRBD1. J was trimmed by 8 bases and V by 2 bases; bases with no gene match: 12. Germline lookup yields CDR1 LGHNA and CDR2 YNFKEQ. This CDR3 has 16 residues. CDR3 amino acids: CASSQYLGAGGHEQFF. The CDR3 DNA follows: TGTGCCAGCAGCCAATACCTCGGTGCAGGGGGTCATGAGCAGTTCTTC.

This clone was found many times. This sequence joins TRBV6-4 and TRBJ2-1; 10 bases line up with TRBD2. J lost 7 bases, V lost 3 bases, and 3 bases had no gene match. Germline V gene sequence: CDR1 MRHNA, CDR2 SNTAGT. The CDR3 spans 14 residues. Here the CDR3 DNA reads TGTGCCAGCAGTGAAGCGGGAGGGCCGAATGAGCAGTTCTTC. It is translated as CASSEAGGPNEQFF.